This T cell receptor beta chain was documented in a study of shared clonotypes between healthy human individuals. Turning to this clone: Its antigen is not known.

Study-wide results and limits: Clonotype sharing among the donors was expected to vary with sequencing depth. Clonotype sharing across a handful of donors was observed for approximately 5% of naive CD4 clonotypes.

Splitting of each subset's genomic DNA was done evenly across several immunoSEQ plates. Method: immunoSEQ multiplex PCR; TCRdb's copy keeps in-frame clones and lacks some. The table includes 400,000 to 600,000 clones, 90% to 96% detected once. There are 15 residues in the CDR3. The V and J ends lost 4 bases and 1 base respectively, with 15 bases between them. The germline CDR1 and CDR2 sequences are SGHRS and YFSETQ. CD4+ cells underwent separation, giving CD45RA+ naive and CD45RA-negative memory subsets. This TCR derives from a woman aged 25 to 39 in good health. The sequenced sample was naive CD4+ T cells sorted from blood. Subset of the sample: CD45RA+ positively selected. The V gene is TRBV5-1, the J gene TRBJ2-7; a possible D gene is TRBD1 (6 bases). The CDR3: CASSGHPQGSYEQYF. The CDR3 coding sequence is TGCGCCAGCAGCGGACACCCACAGGGATCCTACGAGCAGTACTTC.